Listed below are T cell receptor beta chains from one sample, sequenced in a study of identifying expanded T cells in peripheral blood. The protocol was immunoSEQ multiplex PCR, while the TCRdb copy is restricted to in-frame clones and leaves out a portion. This repertoire shows about 85,000 clones, 88% found once; its top ten account for 15% to 20%. Sequenced sample: blood. Receptor source: a person aged 18 to 69 in good health. The CDR3 runs from the conserved cysteine through the conserved F or W. Each record gives: D gene, V gene, J gene, clone size, CDR3 protein, CDR3 DNA. D genes are given only for firm matches. The size entry is marked missing in some rows and otherwise reads once, few, many or a size class.

.	TRBV29-1	TRBJ2-1	.	CSVTTGGDEQFF	TGCAGCGTGACGACAGGTGGGGATGAGCAGTTCTTC
TRBD2	TRBV4-3	TRBJ2-7	.	CASSQDLTAGKNEQYF	TGCGCCAGCAGCCAAGATCTGACAGCGGGGAAAAACGAGCAGTACTTC
TRBD1	TRBV19	TRBJ1-5	.	CASSIWGQGGNQPQHF	TGTGCCAGTAGTATTTGGGGACAGGGGGGCAATCAGCCCCAGCATTTT
.	TRBV30	TRBJ2-7	.	CAWSEQSYEQYF	TGTGCCTGGAGCGAGCAGTCCTACGAGCAGTACTTC
.	TRBV11-1	TRBJ2-3	.	CASREGKPVPRTDTQYF	TGTGCCAGCAGGGAGGGGAAGCCCGTTCCCCGCACAGATACGCAGTATTTT
.	TRBV30	TRBJ1-5	.	CAWSHRLNNDNQPQHF	TGTGCCTGGAGTCACCGGCTCAACAACGACAATCAGCCCCAGCATTTT
.	TRBV18	TRBJ2-5	once	CASSPPLPRGQETQYF	TGTGCCAGCTCACCTCCCCTGCCGAGGGGCCAAGAGACCCAGTACTTC
.	TRBV19	TRBJ1-2	.	CASNPIPRDYGYTF	TGTGCCAGTAACCCTATCCCACGGGACTATGGCTACACCTTC
.	TRBV19	TRBJ2-2	.	CASTPIRGGITGELFF	TGTGCCAGTACCCCCATACGAGGTGGTATCACCGGGGAGCTGTTTTTT
TRBD2	TRBV27	TRBJ2-7	.	CASSREGPFYEQYF	TGTGCCAGCTCCCGGGAGGGCCCCTTCTACGAGCAGTACTTC
TRBD2	TRBV6-6	TRBJ2-1	.	CASTDPGGFSYNEQFF	TGTGCCAGCACTGACCCCGGGGGGTTCTCCTACAATGAGCAGTTCTTC
.	TRBV19	TRBJ2-4	.	CASNQVGSKNIQYF	TGTGCCAGTAACCAAGTGGGGTCGAAGAACATTCAGTACTTC